The 8 T cell receptor beta chains below come from one sample, sequenced in a study of T cell repertoires in cytomegalovirus infection. Their target antigens are unknown. TCRdb re-derived calls from the reads in MiXCR, one entry per CDR3 protein. The table records about 700,000 distinct CDR3 sequences, around 35% of them present only once. This sample comprised cultured PBMCs, obtained from culture after CMV antigen stimulation. These receptors all stem from a human donor in good health (CMV status not recorded). Some clones in this sample may be carry-over from other donors' samples.

The chain has TRBV19 and TRBJ2-7, with D hard to call. Trimming removed 6 bases at V and 0 bases at J, with 21 bases between. CDR1 LNHDA and CDR2 SQIVND come from the germline V gene (reference sequence). The length of the CDR3 is 17 residues. CDR3 DNA sequence: TGTGCCAGTAGCAGCCCCCGGACGGCGGTCGGCTCCTACGAGCAGTACTTC. It codes for CASSSPRTAVGSYEQYF.

V and J are TRBV5-4 and TRBJ2-7; tentative D call: TRBD1 (6 bases). V lost 2 bases, J lost 2 bases, and 14 bases lay in between. The V gene's germline CDR1 is SGHNT and CDR2 YYREEE (reference sequence). This CDR3 has 15 amino acids. The CDR3 spells CASSLGQGFTYEQYF. The DNA for the CDR3 is TGTGCCAGCAGCTTAGGCCAGGGGTTCACCTACGAGCAGTACTTC.

This clonotype was seen a few times. The gene calls are TRBV7-2 and TRBJ2-5; no firm D call. Germline V gives CDR1 SGHTA, CDR2 FQGNSA. Trimming left V 1 base short and J 5 bases short, with 11 bases between. CDR3 length: 14 amino acids. The CDR3 bases are TGTGCCAGCAGCTTAGGGTCTGCCTGGGAGACCCAGTACTTC. This encodes CASSLGSAWETQYF.

CDR3 amino acids: CASRNPGHHYEQYF. The CDR3, as DNA: TGTGCCAGCAGGAACCCGGGACATCACTACGAGCAGTACTTC. The chain employs TRBV6-8 and TRBJ2-7, with D maybe TRBD1 (6 bases). V was trimmed by 6 bases and J by 3 bases, leaving 15 bases between them. This CDR3 region has 14 residues. From germline, CDR1 is MNHGY and CDR2 SAAAGT.

About this clonotype: A much larger clonotype is one base distant, so this may be a read error. The genes are TRBV7-2 and TRBJ2-3; a weak D match, TRBD1 (6 bases). CDR3 size: 15 residues. Germline CDR1 is SGHTA and CDR2 is FQGNSA. V lost 4 bases and J 2 bases, leaving 13 bases between the germline ends. CDR3 region: CASSSPRQVTDTQYF. CDR3 coding DNA: TGTGCCAGCAGCTCTCCGAGACAGGTCACAGATACGCAGTATTTT. Together with reference TRBV7-2 and TRBJ2-3, the CDR3 gives the full variable domain: GAGVSQSPSNKVTEKGKDVELRCDPISGHTALYWYRQSLGQGLEFLIYFQGNSAPDKSGLPSDRFSAERTGGSVSTLTIQRTQQEDSAVYLCASSSPRQVTDTQYFGPGTRLTVL.

This clonotype has only a few counts. This sequence joins TRBV12-3 or TRBV12-4 and TRBJ2-2; a possible D gene is TRBD1 (5 bases). Trimming shortened V by 6 bases and J by 3 bases, and 23 bases separated the two germline ends. There are 18 residues in the CDR3. The CDR3: CASRVGRQAKGDTGELFF. Here the CDR3 DNA reads TGTGCCAGCAGGGTCGGAAGGCAAGCAAAAGGGGACACCGGGGAGCTGTTTTTT.

V usage is TRBV6-6 and J usage is TRBJ2-5; perhaps TRBD2 as D (6 bases). The germline CDR1 and CDR2 sequences are MNHNY and SVGAGI (reference sequence). The CDR3 spans 15 residues. V lost 1 base to trimming and J lost 2 bases, with 11 bases between them. CDR3: CASSYYAGIQETQYF. In DNA form, the CDR3 reads TGTGCCAGCAGTTACTACGCGGGAATTCAAGAGACCCAGTACTTC.

The sample holds many counts of this clonotype. The chain employs TRBV6-2 or TRBV6-3 and TRBJ2-3; D is ambiguous. The V gene's germline CDR1 is MNHEY and CDR2 SVGEGT. This CDR3 region has 15 residues. V dropped 0 bases and J dropped 4 bases, with 11 bases sitting between them. Here the CDR3 reads CASSYSTPPPDTQYF. The CDR3 coding sequence is TGTGCCAGCAGTTACTCGACGCCGCCCCCAGATACGCAGTATTTT.